The 10 T cell receptor beta chains listed next were all sequenced from one sample in a study of CD8+CD57+ T cells in acquired aplastic anemia. Patients chosen for sequencing had shown CD8+CD57+ cell expansion by flow cytometry. Template material for TCR beta VDJ and CDR3 profiling consisted of genomic DNA. TCRdb reprocessed the reads via MiXCR and lists one record per CDR3 protein. The data hold fewer than 250,000 distinct CDR3 sequences, with around 45% observed a single time. Specimen: sorted CD4+, CD8+, or CD8+CD57+ T cells (not recorded which) from PBMCs. Every receptor here comes from a human donor with aplastic anemia.

This clonotype appeared a few times. This clone may be a read error of a much larger clone one base away. CDR3 residues: CASSILAGKDNEQYF. CDR3 in DNA: TGTGCCAGCAGCATTTTAGCGGGGAAGGACAATGAGCAGTACTTC. This chain connects TRBV7-9 to TRBJ2-5; TRBD2 aligns across 8 bases. V gave up 5 bases and J gave up 11 bases; unmatched junction bases: 16. Germline CDR1 SEHNR, CDR2 FQNEAQ (reference sequence). This CDR3 region has 15 residues.

This clonotype was seen a few times. This rearrangement joins TRBV6-2 or TRBV6-3 to TRBJ2-7; D possibly corresponds to TRBD1 (6 bases). The V gene's germline CDR1 is MNHEY and CDR2 SVGEGT. The CDR3 has 14 residues. Deletions cut 6 bases from V and 4 bases from J, with 16 bases between. The CDR3 is CASSLGSRGYEQYF. The CDR3 DNA is TGTGCCAGCAGCTTAGGGTCCAGGGGTTACGAGCAGTACTTC.

This clonotype was detected ten times or more. The rearrangement links TRBV6-4 to TRBJ2-1; 9 bases align to TRBD2. CDR1 MRHNA and CDR2 SNTAGT come from the germline V gene. CDR3 length: 15 amino acids. Trimming at V came to 4 bases and at J to 5 bases, leaving 6 bases not matched to a gene. DNA of the CDR3: TGTGCCAGCAGTGTCGTAGCGGGGGAGGACAATGAGCAGTTCTTC. It specifies CASSVVAGEDNEQFF.

The chain combines TRBV9 with TRBJ2-1; D unresolved. The germline CDR1 and CDR2 sequences are SGDLS and YYNGEE. The CDR3 is 15 residues long. V lost 4 bases and J 0 bases, leaving 11 bases between the germline ends. The CDR3 loop is CASSTTVSSYNEQFF. In nucleotides, the CDR3 is TGTGCCAGCAGCACCACGGTGAGCTCCTACAATGAGCAGTTCTTC.

V is TRBV15 and J is TRBJ1-1; the match to TRBD1 covers 8 bases. The CDR3 is 16 amino acids. With V trimmed by 5 bases and J by 10 bases, 18 bases remained unmatched. Germline V lookup: CDR1 LNHNV, CDR2 YYDKDF (reference sequence). The chain's CDR3 is CATSSQDRVGVIGAFF. For the CDR3, the DNA is TGTGCCACCAGCTCCCAGGACAGGGTAGGTGTCATTGGAGCTTTCTTT.

This chain links TRBV7-9 with TRBJ1-6; D possibly corresponds to TRBD1 (6 bases). CDR1 is SEHNR and CDR2 is FQNEAQ in the germline V gene (reference sequence). V lost 5 bases to trimming and J lost 9 bases, with 23 bases between them. This CDR3 comprises 17 residues. In DNA, the CDR3 is TGTGCCAGCAGCCAAGAGATGCGGGGGGGGGCCGCTTCACCCCTCCACTTT. Amino acids: CASSQEMRGGAASPLHF.

This chain connects TRBV5-1 to TRBJ2-7, with 7 positions matching TRBD1. This CDR3 is 14 amino acids long. Germline CDR1 SGHRS, CDR2 YFSETQ. The V and J ends lost 4 bases and 2 bases, in that order; junction bases with no gene match: 6. As DNA, the CDR3 is TGCGCCAGCAGCAGGGGGACAGACGCCTACGAGCAGTACTTC. Encoded protein: CASSRGTDAYEQYF.

This clonotype has at least ten counts. V and J are TRBV9 and TRBJ1-3, with unresolved D. Germline V gene lookup returns CDR1 SGDLS and CDR2 YYNGEE. V shed 3 bases and J shed 4 bases, with 14 bases lying between them. The CDR3 runs 15 residues. CDR3 protein: CASSASGGKGNTIYF. The CDR3, as DNA: TGTGCCAGCAGCGCGTCGGGAGGGAAAGGAAACACCATATATTTT.

In its sample, this clonotype was seen a few times. The rearrangement uses TRBV10-3 and TRBJ2-3; TRBD2 aligns across 9 bases. V trimming: 0 bases; J trimming: 3 bases; junction bases outside the gene matches: 1. The germline CDR1 and CDR2 sequences are ENHRY and SYGVKD. CDR3 size: 15 residues. CDR3 DNA: TGTGCCATCAGTGAGTCACTAGCGGGTACAGATACGCAGTATTTT. Amino acids: CAISESLAGTDTQYF.

Only a few counts were recorded for this clonotype. The chain uses TRBV15 and TRBJ2-7; tentatively, D is TRBD1 (6 bases). Trimming took 0 bases from V and 4 from J, leaving 10 bases between them. Germline CDR1 reads LNHNV; CDR2 reads YYDKDF (reference sequence). The CDR3 totals 14 residues. The CDR3 loop reads CATSRDTGSYEQYF. The CDR3 DNA is TGTGCCACCAGCAGAGATACAGGGTCGTACGAGCAGTACTTC.